The 29 T cell receptor beta chains below come from one sample, sequenced in a study of T cells of healthy individuals. MiXCR was run by TCRdb on the 5' RACE reads, yielding one entry per CDR3 protein. Of over 95,000 distinct CDR3 sequences in the sample, 17% are singletons; the top ten hold around 6.4%. The receptors originated from a human donor in good health.

This clonotype appeared a few times. V and J are TRBV20-1 and TRBJ2-1, with D perhaps matching TRBD1 (5 bases). Germline values: CDR1 DFQATT, CDR2 SNEGSKA (reference sequence). The CDR3 runs 14 residues. The CDR3 loop is CRWGVASSYNEQFF. The CDR3, as DNA: TGCAGGTGGGGCGTAGCTTCGTCCTACAATGAGCAGTTCTTC.

The chain links TRBV18 to TRBJ2-7, with D perhaps TRBD1 (6 bases). This CDR3 has 15 residues. Trimming removed 2 bases at V and 5 bases at J, with 16 bases between. Germline V gene lookup returns CDR1 KGHSH and CDR2 LQKENI. The CDR3 loop reads CASSPIKGDKDEQYF. DNA for the CDR3: TGTGCCAGCTCACCAATTAAGGGGGATAAGGACGAGCAGTACTTC.

V gene TRBV7-9 combines with J gene TRBJ2-7; D possibly matches TRBD1 or TRBD2 (5 bases each). The V gene's germline CDR1 is SEHNR and CDR2 FQNEAQ (reference sequence). The V and J ends lost 1 base and 3 bases respectively, with 22 bases between them. CDR3 length: 18 amino acids. The CDR3 DNA is TGTGCCAGCAGCTTAGGGGGCCCCACCCCTTTGGGGGTCTACGAGCAGTACTTC. Amino acid sequence: CASSLGGPTPLGVYEQYF.

CDR3 sequence: CASSYEGSTDTQYF. CDR3 sequence (DNA): TGTGCCAGCAGCTACGAAGGTAGCACAGATACGCAGTATTTT. The rearrangement uses TRBV7-9 and TRBJ2-3; D is unclear. CDR1 is SEHNR, CDR2 FQNEAQ, per germline (reference sequence). The CDR3 consists of 14 residues. With 4 bases removed from V and 0 bases from J, the gap between germline ends came to 8 bases.

The gene calls are TRBV7-9 and TRBJ1-4; tentatively, D is TRBD1 (5 bases). V dropped 5 bases and J dropped 0 bases, with 25 bases sitting between them. Germline CDR1 reads SEHNR; CDR2 reads FQNEAQ (reference sequence). The length of the CDR3 is 20 residues. The CDR3 DNA sequence: TGTGCCAGCAGCCGTATAACAGGACCCGGCGGATCGGCAACTAATGAAAAACTGTTTTTT. It translates to CASSRITGPGGSATNEKLFF.

This clonotype appeared many times. For the CDR3, the DNA is TGTGCCACCCGGGACAGTAATCAGCCCCAGCATTTT. This sequence encodes CATRDSNQPQHF. The chain couples TRBV15 to TRBJ1-5, with 7 nucleotides matching TRBD1. The CDR3 is made up of 12 amino acids. From germline, CDR1 is LNHNV and CDR2 YYDKDF (reference sequence). With 8 bases clipped from V and 4 bases from J, the junction kept 2 bases outside the gene matches.

This clonotype came up a few times. The CDR3 loop reads CASSLTNEKLFF. CDR3 nucleotides: TGTGCCAGCAGTTTAACTAATGAAAAACTGTTTTTT. The genes are TRBV12-3 or TRBV12-4 and TRBJ1-4; D unclear. The CDR3 is made up of 12 amino acids. Trimming left V 2 bases short and J 2 bases short, with 0 bases between.

V gene TRBV2 combines with J gene TRBJ2-5; D unresolved. V shed 4 bases and J shed 0 bases, with 6 bases lying between them. Germline CDR1 and CDR2: SNHLY and FYNNEI. The CDR3 length is 13 residues. The CDR3 DNA sequence: TGTGCCAGCAGTGTTTCCTACCAAGAGACCCAGTACTTC. This translates into CASSVSYQETQYF.

This clonotype was found many times. The chain is built from TRBV7-9 and TRBJ1-3; D remains unclear. CDR3 size: 16 residues. The germline V gene has CDR1 SEHNR and CDR2 FQNEAQ (reference sequence). Trimming took 1 base from V and 0 from J, leaving 10 bases between them. The CDR3 loop is CASSLGALSSGNTIYF. The CDR3 DNA follows: TGTGCCAGCAGCTTAGGAGCGTTGAGCTCTGGAAACACCATATATTTT. Combining the CDR3 with reference TRBV7-9 and TRBJ1-3 gives the whole variable domain DTGVSQNPRHKITKRGQNVTFRCDPISEHNRLYWYRQTLGQGPEFLTYFQNEAQLEKSRLLSDRFSAERPKGSFSTLEIQRTEQGDSAMYLCASSLGALSSGNTIYFGEGSWLTVV.

This clonotype has at least ten counts. This sequence joins TRBV7-2 and TRBJ2-7; D might be TRBD1 or TRBD2, each matching 6 bases. Germline CDR1 SGHTA, CDR2 FQGNSA. The CDR3 has 13 residues. V was clipped by 3 bases and J by 6 bases, with 12 bases between them. CDR3 coding DNA: TGTGCCAGCAGCTTTTTACAGGGAGGCGAGCAGTACTTC. Encoded protein: CASSFLQGGEQYF.

The chain employs TRBV4-2 and TRBJ1-1; D might be TRBD1 (5 bases). The germline V gene has CDR1 LGHNA and CDR2 YNFKEQ. V lost 0 bases to trimming and J lost 5 bases, with 7 bases between them. The CDR3 contains 13 residues. The CDR3 loop reads CASSQDEGTEAFF. Here the CDR3 DNA reads TGTGCCAGCAGCCAAGATGAGGGGACTGAAGCTTTCTTT.

This clonotype has more than one count but fewer than ten. The V call is TRBV28, the J call TRBJ1-6; 7 bases line up with TRBD1. Germline V gene data show CDR1 as MDHEN and CDR2 as SYDVKM. With 8 bases clipped from V and 7 bases from J, the junction kept 8 bases outside the gene matches. CDR3 size: 14 residues. CDR3 sequence (DNA): TGTGCCAGCGACAGGGCTCAAGGGAATTCACCCCTCCACTTT. Its translation is CASDRAQGNSPLHF. The full variable domain, in which reference TRBV28 and TRBJ1-6 provide the parts outside the CDR3, is DVKVTQSSRYLVKRTGEKVFLECVQDMDHENMFWYRQDPGLGLRLIYFSYDVKMKEKGDIPEGYSVSREKKERFSLILESASTNQTSMYLCASDRAQGNSPLHFGNGTRLTVT.

This clonotype was seen only a few times. The V and J genes are TRBV5-6 and TRBJ2-1, with D tentatively TRBD1 or TRBD2 (5 bases each). The V end was cut by 5 bases, the J end by 0 bases, with 12 bases between. CDR1 SGHDT and CDR2 YYEEEE come from the germline V gene. The CDR3 runs 15 residues. The CDR3 coding sequence is TGTGCCAGCAGGCGGACTGGGGGCTCCTACAATGAGCAGTTCTTC. Translated: CASRRTGGSYNEQFF.

The V gene is TRBV20-1, the J gene TRBJ2-7; 8 bases match TRBD1. The CDR3 loop spans 13 amino acids. Germline values: CDR1 DFQATT, CDR2 SNEGSKA (reference sequence). With V trimmed by 4 bases and J by 3 bases, 5 bases remained unmatched. The CDR3 bases are TGCAGTGCTACCCGGGACAGGATCTACGAGCAGTACTTC. It yields the protein CSATRDRIYEQYF.

This sequence joins TRBV14 and TRBJ2-7; possibly TRBD1 or TRBD2 for D (5 bases each). Germline-derived CDR1 and CDR2 are SGHDN and FVKESK. V shed 3 bases and J shed 1 base, with 13 bases lying between them. The CDR3 is 15 residues long. The CDR3 DNA is TGTGCCAGCAGCCAGACCGAAGAGGGGTCCTACGAGCAGTACTTC. It translates to CASSQTEEGSYEQYF. Complete variable domain (other parts from reference TRBV14 and TRBJ2-7): EAGVTQFPSHSVIEKGQTVTLRCDPISGHDNLYWYRRVMGKEIKFLLHFVKESKQDESGMPNNRFLAERTGGTYSTLKVQPAELEDSGVYFCASSQTEEGSYEQYFGPGTRLTVT.

Of note for this clonotype: A much larger clonotype is one base distant, so this may be a read error. The gene calls are TRBV7-3 and TRBJ1-1, with unresolved D. CDR1 SGHTA and CDR2 FQGTGA come from the germline V gene. This CDR3 is built from 15 residues. The ends were cut back, 3 bases at V and 6 bases at J, with 17 bases in the middle. CDR3 residues: CASSLGGYQSAEAFF. CDR3 DNA sequence: TGTGCCAGCAGCTTGGGTGGCTACCAAAGCGCTGAAGCTTTCTTT.

The rearrangement joins TRBV28 to TRBJ2-7; D perhaps matches TRBD1 (6 bases). Germline assignment: CDR1 MDHEN and CDR2 SYDVKM. Trimming removed 5 bases from V and 1 base from J, with 12 bases in between. There are 14 residues in the CDR3. The CDR3 spells CASSLRTESYEQYF. In nucleotides, the CDR3 is TGTGCCAGCAGTCTCCGGACAGAATCCTACGAGCAGTACTTC.

The chain combines TRBV13 with TRBJ2-7, with 9 bases matching TRBD2. V lost 8 bases to trimming and J lost 3 bases; unmatched junction nucleotides: 17. CDR1 PRHDT and CDR2 FYEKMQ come from the germline V gene (reference sequence). The CDR3 runs 17 residues. The DNA of the CDR3 is TGTGCCAGCTCTCAGGGTAGCGGGAGTTCGAATATCTACGAGCAGTACTTC. Translated: CASSQGSGSSNIYEQYF.

J is TRBJ1-1 and V is TRBV5-1, with 10 bases lining up with TRBD1. This CDR3 has 15 amino acids. The J segment lost 4 bases and the V segment lost 4 bases, leaving 7 bases of the junction unmatched. Germline V gene data show CDR1 as SGHRS and CDR2 as YFSETQ. The CDR3 bases are TGCGCCAGCAGCGCGGGGGACAGGGGAGCCACTGAAGCTTTCTTT. Encoded protein: CASSAGDRGATEAFF. Full variable domain (missing parts from reference TRBV5-1 and TRBJ1-1): KAGVTQTPRYLIKTRGQQVTLSCSPISGHRSVSWYQQTPGQGLQFLFEYFSETQRNKGNFPGRFSGRQFSNSRSEMNVSTLELGDSALYLCASSAGDRGATEAFFGQGTRLTVV.

The rearrangement links TRBV10-3 to TRBJ1-4; 9 bases map to TRBD1. CDR1 is ENHRY, CDR2 SYGVKD, per germline. V was clipped by 7 bases and J by 7 bases; unmatched bases: 25. The CDR3 length is 20 residues. The CDR3 loop is CAITLEQDRGTGRDSEKLFF. The DNA of the CDR3 is TGTGCCATCACTCTAGAACAGGACAGGGGCACTGGTAGAGACTCTGAAAAACTGTTTTTT.

This chain uses TRBV6-6 with TRBJ1-6; D not certain. CDR3 length equals 19 residues. The germline gives CDR1 MNHNY, CDR2 SVGAGI (reference sequence). Trimming stripped 0 bases from V and 5 bases from J, with 20 bases between. This chain's CDR3 is CASSYSKGLSSRDNSPLHF. The CDR3 bases are TGTGCCAGCAGTTACTCGAAGGGCCTCTCCTCACGAGATAATTCACCCCTCCACTTT.

Ten or more counts support this clonotype. V usage is TRBV9 and J usage is TRBJ2-1; possible D gene TRBD2, 6 bases. Per the germline V gene, CDR1 is SGDLS and CDR2 is YYNGEE. The V end lost 4 bases, the J end lost 13 bases, and 18 bases lay between the germline ends. The CDR3 covers 13 residues. The CDR3 loop reads CASSLAGTSVQFF. CDR3 nucleotide sequence: TGTGCCAGCAGCCTAGCTGGGACTTCCGTCCAGTTCTTC.

The chain employs TRBV12-5 and TRBJ1-1; D remains unclear. Germline-derived CDR1 and CDR2 are LGHNT and FRNRAP. This CDR3 has 13 amino acids. Between the trimmed V and J ends, which lost 7 bases and 5 bases, there was a span of 14 bases. The CDR3: CASAPTAGTEAFF. CDR3 in DNA: TGTGCTAGTGCCCCGACCGCGGGAACTGAAGCTTTCTTT.

The V gene is TRBV7-9, the J gene TRBJ2-5; maybe TRBD2 (5 bases). CDR1 is SEHNR, CDR2 FQNEAQ, per germline (reference sequence). This CDR3 is built from 12 residues. V was clipped by 5 bases and J by 5 bases, with 9 bases between them. The CDR3 loop is CASSEGLETQYF. The CDR3 DNA sequence: TGTGCCAGCAGCGAGGGTTTGGAGACCCAGTACTTC.

This clonotype was detected ten times or more. This rearrangement joins TRBV7-9 to TRBJ2-1; the match to TRBD2 covers 9 bases. Per the germline V gene, CDR1 is SEHNR and CDR2 is FQNEAQ (reference sequence). V trimming: 0 bases; J trimming: 9 bases; junction bases outside the gene matches: 6. CDR3 length: 15 amino acids. The CDR3 DNA sequence: TGTGCCAGCAGCTTAGCCGGAGCGGGAGGTGGTGAGCAGTTCTTC. The encoded protein is CASSLAGAGGGEQFF.

In this sample, this clonotype turned up many times. The CDR3 here is CASSQDLSGAYNEQFF. The CDR3 DNA sequence: TGTGCCAGCAGCCAAGATCTTAGCGGGGCCTACAATGAGCAGTTCTTC. This chain connects TRBV4-2 to TRBJ2-1; TRBD2 matches 8 bases. CDR1 is LGHNA and CDR2 is YNFKEQ in the germline V gene. This CDR3 has 16 residues. Unmatched junction bases numbered 3, after V lost 0 bases and J lost 2 bases.

Regarding this clonotype: A read error may explain this, as a much larger clone is one base away. The chain joins TRBV6-5 to TRBJ2-7, with a possible D match to TRBD2 (6 bases). Germline loops: CDR1 MNHEY, CDR2 SVGAGI. The CDR3 is 14 amino acids. Trimming took 8 bases from V and 4 from J, leaving 18 bases between them. CDR3: CASSGGIREYEQYF. In DNA form, the CDR3 reads TGTGCCAGCTCTGGGGGGATCCGAGAGTACGAGCAGTACTTC.

This clonotype was picked up many times. The chain links TRBV7-6 to TRBJ2-3; no definite D call. Trimming pared 2 bases from V and 1 base from J, leaving 10 bases between. The CDR3 totals 15 residues. From germline, CDR1 is SGHVS and CDR2 FNYEAQ. For the CDR3, the DNA is TGTGCCAGCAGCTTACTTCAGACCCGCACAGATACGCAGTATTTT. This sequence encodes CASSLLQTRTDTQYF.

This sequence joins TRBV6-5 and TRBJ1-1; D uncertain. The CDR3 sequence is 16 residues long. Germline V lookup: CDR1 MNHEY, CDR2 SVGAGI. V shed 0 bases and J shed 0 bases, with 11 bases lying between them. CDR3 sequence reads: CASSYSTPVLNTEAFF. CDR3 bases: TGTGCCAGCAGTTACTCGACGCCGGTTTTGAACACTGAAGCTTTCTTT.